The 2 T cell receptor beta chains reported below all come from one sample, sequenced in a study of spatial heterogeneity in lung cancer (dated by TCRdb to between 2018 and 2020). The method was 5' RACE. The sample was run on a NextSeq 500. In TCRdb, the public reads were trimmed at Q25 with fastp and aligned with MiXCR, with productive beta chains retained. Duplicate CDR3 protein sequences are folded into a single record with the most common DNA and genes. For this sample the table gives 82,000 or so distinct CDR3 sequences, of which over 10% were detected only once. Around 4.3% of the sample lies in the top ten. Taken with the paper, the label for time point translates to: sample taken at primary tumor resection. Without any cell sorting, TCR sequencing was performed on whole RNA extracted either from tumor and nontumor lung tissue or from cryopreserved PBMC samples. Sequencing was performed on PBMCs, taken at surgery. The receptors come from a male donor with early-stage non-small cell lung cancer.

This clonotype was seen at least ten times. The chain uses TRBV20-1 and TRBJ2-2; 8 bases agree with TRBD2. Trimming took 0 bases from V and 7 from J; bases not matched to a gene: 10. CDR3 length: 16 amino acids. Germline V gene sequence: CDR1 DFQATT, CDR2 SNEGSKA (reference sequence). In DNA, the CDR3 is TGCAGTGCTAGAGATCAGAGCGGGAGTAGGGACGGGGAGCTGTTTTTT. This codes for CSARDQSGSRDGELFF.

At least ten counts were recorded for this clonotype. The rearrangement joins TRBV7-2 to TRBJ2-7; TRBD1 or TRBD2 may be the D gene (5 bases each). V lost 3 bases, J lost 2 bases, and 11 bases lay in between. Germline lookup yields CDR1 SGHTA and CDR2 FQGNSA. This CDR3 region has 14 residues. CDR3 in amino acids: CASSFNRGPYEQYF. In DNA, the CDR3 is TGTGCCAGCAGCTTCAACCGGGGCCCCTACGAGCAGTACTTC.